A single T cell receptor beta chain is shown here with its context. Data came from immunoSEQ multiplex PCR; TCRdb stores just in-frame clones and leaves some out. The sample lists 20,000 to 25,000 clones; over 80% were seen once. The data derive from a study of T cell changes during pregnancy in multiple sclerosis. Germline CDR1 LGHNA, CDR2 YSLEER. V gave up 0 bases and J gave up 9 bases; unmatched junction bases: 8. This CDR3 spans 16 amino acids. The chain has TRBV4-3 and TRBJ1-6; TRBD1 matches 7 bases. This sequence was found in a female donor in good health, enrolled as a control in a pregnancy study. The source was CD8+ T cells from peripheral blood mononuclear cells, collected in the first trimester of pregnancy. CDR3 region: CASSQDPPGQFSPLHF. The CDR3 coding sequence is TGCGCCAGCAGCCAAGACCCCCCGGGACAGTTTTCACCCCTCCACTTT.